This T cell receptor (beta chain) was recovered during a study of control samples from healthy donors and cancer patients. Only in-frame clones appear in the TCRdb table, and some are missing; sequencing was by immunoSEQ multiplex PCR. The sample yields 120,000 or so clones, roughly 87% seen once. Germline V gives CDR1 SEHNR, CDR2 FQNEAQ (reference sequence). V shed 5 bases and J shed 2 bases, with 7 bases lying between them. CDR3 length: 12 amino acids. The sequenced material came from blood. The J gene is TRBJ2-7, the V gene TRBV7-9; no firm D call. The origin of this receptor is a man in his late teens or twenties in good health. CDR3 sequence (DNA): TGTGCCAGCAGCCCATACACCTACGAGCAGTACTTC. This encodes CASSPYTYEQYF.